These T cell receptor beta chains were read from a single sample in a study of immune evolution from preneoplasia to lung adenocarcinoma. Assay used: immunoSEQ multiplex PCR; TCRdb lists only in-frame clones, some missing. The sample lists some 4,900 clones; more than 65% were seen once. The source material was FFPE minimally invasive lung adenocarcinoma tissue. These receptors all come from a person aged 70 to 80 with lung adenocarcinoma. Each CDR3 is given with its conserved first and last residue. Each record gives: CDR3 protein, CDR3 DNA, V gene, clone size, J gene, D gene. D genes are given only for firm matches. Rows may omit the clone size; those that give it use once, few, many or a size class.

cdr3_aa: CASRLAGPNEQFF; cdr3_nt: TGTGCCAGCAGGCTAGCGGGGCCCAATGAGCAGTTCTTC; v_call: TRBV2; clone_size: once; j_call: TRBJ2-1; d_call: TRBD2
cdr3_aa: CASSRQMGWEQYF; cdr3_nt: TGTGCCAGCAGTAGACAGATGGGTTGGGAGCAGTACTTC; v_call: TRBV28; clone_size: NA; j_call: TRBJ2-7; d_call: NA
cdr3_aa: CASSEFPGLAGGYEQYF; cdr3_nt: TGTGCCAGCAGTGAATTCCCGGGACTAGCGGGCGGCTACGAGCAGTACTTC; v_call: TRBV25-1; clone_size: NA; j_call: TRBJ2-7; d_call: TRBD2
cdr3_aa: CASSTGGYMNTEAFF; cdr3_nt: TGTGCCAGCAGCACGGGGGGATACATGAACACTGAAGCTTTCTTT; v_call: TRBV9; clone_size: NA; j_call: TRBJ1-1; d_call: NA
cdr3_aa: CASTTGAGTGNYEQYF; cdr3_nt: TGTGCCAGCACCACTGGGGCCGGGACAGGGAACTACGAGCAGTACTTC; v_call: TRBV7-9; clone_size: few; j_call: TRBJ2-7; d_call: TRBD1
cdr3_aa: CASSLGGYTDTQYF; cdr3_nt: TGCGCCAGCAGCTTGGGAGGGTACACAGATACGCAGTATTTT; v_call: TRBV5-1; clone_size: NA; j_call: TRBJ2-3; d_call: NA
cdr3_aa: CASTISSYNEQFF; cdr3_nt: TGTGCCAGCACGATAAGCTCCTACAATGAGCAGTTCTTC; v_call: TRBV28; clone_size: NA; j_call: TRBJ2-1; d_call: NA
cdr3_aa: CASSPPGVTQYF; cdr3_nt: TGCGCCAGCAGCCCCCCCGGAGTGACCCAGTACTTC; v_call: TRBV5-1; clone_size: few; j_call: TRBJ2-5; d_call: NA
cdr3_aa: CASSLTSTGGTDTQYF; cdr3_nt: TGTGCCAGCAGCTTAACCTCGACAGGGGGCACAGATACGCAGTATTTT; v_call: TRBV7-3; clone_size: NA; j_call: TRBJ2-3; d_call: TRBD1
cdr3_aa: CASSSRTGGSDEAFF; cdr3_nt: TGTGCCAGCAGTTCCCGGACAGGGGGCTCGGATGAAGCTTTCTTT; v_call: TRBV27; clone_size: NA; j_call: TRBJ1-1; d_call: TRBD1